A single sample gave rise to the 20 T cell receptor beta chains below, sequenced in a study of blood T cell repertoires in COVID-19. Assay used: immunoSEQ multiplex PCR; TCRdb lists only in-frame clones, some missing. The table lists tens of thousands of clones, 65% to 90% of them singletons. Sequences were obtained from peripheral blood. The receptors stem from a man older than 75 with active COVID-19.

The V gene is TRBV11-2, the J gene TRBJ1-1; no reliable D call. CDR1 SGHAT and CDR2 FQNNGV come from the germline V gene. The CDR3 is 13 amino acids. The V end was cut by 3 bases, the J end by 1 base, with 6 bases between. CDR3 residues: CASSFSGNTEAFF. In DNA, the CDR3 is TGTGCCAGCAGCTTCTCGGGGAACACTGAAGCTTTCTTT.

V and J are TRBV5-5 and TRBJ2-1; possibly TRBD1 for D (6 bases). CDR1 is SGHKS and CDR2 is YYEKEE in the germline V gene (reference sequence). This CDR3 spans 15 amino acids. Trimming left V 0 bases short and J 5 bases short, with 12 bases between. DNA for the CDR3: TGTGCCAGCAGCTTGGTTTCGACAGGCAACAATGAGCAGTTCTTC. As protein: CASSLVSTGNNEQFF.

The rearrangement joins TRBV6-2 or TRBV6-3 to TRBJ2-1; 12 bases line up with TRBD2. V lost 4 bases and J lost 5; bases outside the gene matches: 9. CDR1 MNHEY and CDR2 SVGEGT come from the germline V gene. The CDR3 extends over 17 amino acids. The CDR3 DNA reads TGTGCCAGCAGTTCTCCCTTGACTAGCGGGAGCCACAATGAGCAGTTCTTC. This translates into CASSSPLTSGSHNEQFF.

This clone has more than one count but fewer than ten. CDR3 sequence (DNA): TGTGCCAGCTGGGGCGACAGTATCTACAATGAGCAGTTCTTC. It specifies CASWGDSIYNEQFF. This chain uses TRBV6-5 with TRBJ2-1; possibly TRBD1 for D (5 bases). Germline CDR1 is MNHEY and CDR2 is SVGAGI. Trimming removed 8 bases at V and 3 bases at J, with 14 bases between. The CDR3 length is 14 residues.

V and J are TRBV7-9 and TRBJ1-2, with D perhaps TRBD1 (5 bases). The CDR3 is 13 amino acids. Trimming shortened V by 5 bases and J by 0 bases, and 7 bases separated the two germline ends. Germline V gene data show CDR1 as SEHNR and CDR2 as FQNEAQ (reference sequence). The chain's CDR3 is CASSTDTNYGYTF. Written as DNA, the CDR3 is TGTGCCAGCAGCACGGACACTAACTATGGCTACACCTTC.

The genes are TRBV5-4 and TRBJ2-7; the match to TRBD2 covers 12 bases. The trim removed 2 bases at V and 5 bases at J, leaving 8 bases unmatched. CDR1 and CDR2 from the germline V gene are SGHNT and YYREEE (reference sequence). The CDR3 is 16 amino acids. CDR3 protein: CASSLPLAGGVHEQYF. The CDR3 region has the DNA TGTGCCAGCAGCTTACCACTAGCGGGAGGAGTCCACGAGCAGTACTTC.

This sequence joins TRBV4-3 and TRBJ2-1; TRBD1 is a possible D gene (5 bases). Germline V CDR1 and CDR2: LGHNA, YSLEER. This CDR3 contains 15 residues. Trimming shortened V by 0 bases and J by 3 bases, and 9 bases separated the two germline ends. This chain's CDR3 is CASSQDWGGYNEQFF. In DNA form, the CDR3 reads TGCGCCAGCAGCCAAGATTGGGGCGGCTACAATGAGCAGTTCTTC.

In its sample, this clone was seen a few times. The chain carries TRBV3-1 (or the pseudogene TRBV3-2) and TRBJ2-4; TRBD2 agrees at 13 bases. The CDR3 is 17 residues long. Germline lookup yields CDR1 LGHDT and CDR2 YNNKEL (reference sequence). V gave up 0 bases and J gave up 9 bases; unmatched junction bases: 8. CDR3 nucleotides: TGTGCCAGCAGCCAAGAACTAGCGGGAGGGCCTGGGGCCATTCAGTACTTC. As protein: CASSQELAGGPGAIQYF.

CDR3 nucleotide sequence: TGTGCCAGCAGCGTTTTTCAGGGCTATGGCTACACCTTC. Its protein product is CASSVFQGYGYTF. This chain connects TRBV7-2 to TRBJ1-2, with D tentatively TRBD1 (5 bases). The germline gives CDR1 SGHTA, CDR2 FQGNSA. The CDR3 totals 13 residues. Trimming left V 5 bases short and J 4 bases short, with 11 bases between.

The CDR3 loop reads CASNPQGENTEAFF. The CDR3 nucleotides are TGTGCCAGCAACCCACAGGGGGAGAACACTGAAGCTTTCTTT. The chain combines TRBV6-2 or TRBV6-3 with TRBJ1-1, with TRBD1 identical over 8 bases. V trimming: 7 bases; J trimming: 1 base; junction bases outside the gene matches: 5. The CDR3 is 14 amino acids. CDR1 and CDR2 (germline): MNHEY, SVGEGT.

This chain joins TRBV27 and TRBJ2-1; 7 bases fit TRBD2. The CDR3 length is 15 residues. Unmatched junction bases numbered 11, after V lost 6 bases and J lost 6 bases. Germline lookup yields CDR1 MNHEY and CDR2 SMNVEV (reference sequence). CDR3 bases: TGTGCCAGCAGACGACGGGAGGCCCGTTCCAATGAGCAGTTCTTC. It specifies CASRRREARSNEQFF.

This chain connects TRBV19 to TRBJ2-1; 11 bases align to TRBD2. The CDR3 is 13 amino acids. Germline-derived CDR1 and CDR2 are LNHDA and SQIVND (reference sequence). The CDR3 nucleotides are TGTTCTAGCGGGGGGTTGGGGTACAATGAGCAGTTCTTC. It is translated as CSSGGLGYNEQFF.

The CDR3 region has the DNA TGTGCCAGCAGTTCACCAAGGGGGACAGGGGACACCGGGGAGCTGTTTTTT. Its translation: CASSSPRGTGDTGELFF. The rearrangement joins TRBV28 to TRBJ2-2; 10 bases align to TRBD1. CDR3 length: 17 residues. Germline assignment: CDR1 MDHEN and CDR2 SYDVKM. The V segment lost 4 bases and the J segment 3 bases; nucleotides outside the gene matches: 8.

This clone came up many times. The V call is TRBV6-6, the J call TRBJ2-2, with a weak D call TRBD2 (5 bases). Deletions cut 4 bases from V and 1 base from J, with 13 bases between. Germline CDR1 MNHNY, CDR2 SVGAGI (reference sequence). CDR3 length: 16 amino acids. The CDR3 DNA reads as TGTGCCAGCAGTTCCAAGGACTGGAAGAACACCGGGGAGCTGTTTTTT. Translating gives CASSSKDWKNTGELFF.

In DNA, the CDR3 is TGTGCCAGCGCGGGAGGGCCGGTAGAGACCCAGTACTTC. It encodes CASAGGPVETQYF. The V and J genes are TRBV7-2 and TRBJ2-5; 9 bases fit TRBD2. The CDR3 spans 13 residues. Trimming cost V 8 bases and J 4 bases; bases outside gene matches: 5. Germline V CDR1 and CDR2: SGHTA, FQGNSA.

This sequence joins TRBV11-2 and TRBJ2-4, with 7 bases fitting TRBD2. Looked up from germline, CDR1 is SGHAT and CDR2 is FQNNGV. The V and J ends lost 3 bases and 2 bases, in that order; junction bases with no gene match: 7. The CDR3 contains 16 residues. The CDR3 DNA follows: TGTGCCAGCAGCTTCCACGGGGAGGGTACCAAAAACATTCAGTACTTC. Residues: CASSFHGEGTKNIQYF.

V gene TRBV3-1 (or the pseudogene TRBV3-2) combines with J gene TRBJ2-4, with 8 bases matching TRBD1. Germline lookup yields CDR1 LGHDT and CDR2 YNNKEL (reference sequence). This CDR3 is 16 amino acids long. Unmatched junction bases numbered 3, after V lost 2 bases and J lost 0 bases. CDR3 protein: CASSQRQGLAKNIQYF. CDR3 nucleotides: TGTGCCAGCAGCCAACGACAGGGGTTAGCCAAAAACATTCAGTACTTC.

V gene TRBV5-1 combines with J gene TRBJ1-1; D gene ambiguous. With 2 bases removed from V and 5 bases from J, the gap between germline ends came to 13 bases. The germline CDR1 and CDR2 sequences are SGHRS and YFSETQ. This CDR3 contains 14 residues. CDR3 loop: CASSFQDPGTEAFF. CDR3 bases: TGCGCCAGCAGCTTCCAGGACCCGGGGACTGAAGCTTTCTTT.

The V call is TRBV3-1 (or the pseudogene TRBV3-2), the J call TRBJ2-2; 8 nucleotides align to TRBD2. Germline V CDR1 and CDR2: LGHDT, YNNKEL (reference sequence). V lost 5 bases, J lost 9 bases, and 8 bases stayed unmatched. The CDR3 loop spans 14 amino acids. CDR3 nucleotide sequence: TGTGCCAGCAGCAGCAGGACTAGCCAAAGGGAGCTGTTTTTT. It yields the protein CASSSRTSQRELFF.

This clone was seen just once. The gene calls are TRBV11-2 and TRBJ1-1; 7 bases match TRBD1. V lost 1 base and J lost 1; bases outside the gene matches: 12. The CDR3 loop spans 18 amino acids. CDR1 SGHAT and CDR2 FQNNGV come from the germline V gene. The CDR3 loop reads CASSLVVTGRTPNTEAFF. CDR3 coding DNA: TGTGCCAGCAGCTTAGTGGTGACAGGGAGGACTCCGAACACTGAAGCTTTCTTT.